This T cell receptor (beta chain) originates from a study of T-cell reconstitution after alpha-beta-depleted transplantation in children. This clonotype was seen just once. The CDR3 length is 22 residues. Unique molecular identifiers were incorporated when the TCRbeta library was constructed. TCRdb independently ran MiXCR on the PCR reads; one entry per CDR3 protein. Among about 200,000 distinct CDR3 sequences listed, 14% to 15% were seen once. Sequencing used PBMCs from the stem cell graft donor, obtained from the stem cell graft. This receptor was identified in a human donor who donated a stem cell graft to a child with acute lymphoblastic leukemia. The V and J genes are TRBV21-1 and TRBJ2-4. TRBV21-1 is a pseudogene locus. The CDR3 here is CASSESRFGSPQTKEAKNIQYF. The CDR3 nucleotides read TGCGCCAGCAGTGAGTCTAGATTCGGATCTCCACAGACAAAGGAGGCCAAAAACATTCAGTACTTC.